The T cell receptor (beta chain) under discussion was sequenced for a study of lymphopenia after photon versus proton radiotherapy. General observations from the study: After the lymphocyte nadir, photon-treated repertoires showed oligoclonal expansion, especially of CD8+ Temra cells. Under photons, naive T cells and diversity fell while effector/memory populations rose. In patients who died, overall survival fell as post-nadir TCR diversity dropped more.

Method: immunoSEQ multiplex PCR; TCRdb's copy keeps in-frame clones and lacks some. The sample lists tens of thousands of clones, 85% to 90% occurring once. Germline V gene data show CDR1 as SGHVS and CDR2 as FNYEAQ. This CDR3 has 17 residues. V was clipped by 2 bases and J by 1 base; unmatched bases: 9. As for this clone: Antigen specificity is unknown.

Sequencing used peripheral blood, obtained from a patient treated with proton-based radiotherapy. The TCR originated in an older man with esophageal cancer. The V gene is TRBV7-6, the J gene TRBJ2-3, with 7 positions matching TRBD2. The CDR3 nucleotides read TGTGCCAGCAGCTTAAGGCGCCGCGGGAGAGGCACAGATACGCAGTATTTT. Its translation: CASSLRRRGRGTDTQYF.